A selection of T cell receptor beta chains follows, all from one sample in a study of control samples from healthy donors and cancer patients. Assay used: immunoSEQ multiplex PCR; TCRdb lists only in-frame clones, some missing. In total, the table holds 150,000 to 200,000 clones. The specimen was blood. The receptors shown here come from a woman in her twenties or thirties in good health. The CDR3 runs from the conserved cysteine through the conserved F or W. The order of the fields is CDR3 length, D gene, J gene, V gene, CDR3 protein, CDR3 DNA. A D gene is named only where the DNA matches it firmly.

len: 14; d_gene: -; j_gene: TRBJ2-5; v_gene: TRBV5-1; CDR3aa: CASSLGGNQETQYF; CDR3nt: TGCGCCAGCAGCTTGGGAGGGAACCAAGAGACCCAGTACTTC
len: 16; d_gene: TRBD1; j_gene: TRBJ1-1; v_gene: TRBV28; CDR3aa: CASSLGTAYLNTEAFF; CDR3nt: TGTGCCAGCAGTTTAGGGACAGCTTATTTGAACACTGAAGCTTTCTTT
len: 14; d_gene: -; j_gene: TRBJ2-1; v_gene: TRBV30; CDR3aa: CAWRARGRMDEQFF; CDR3nt: TGTGCCTGGAGGGCGAGGGGCCGAATGGATGAGCAGTTCTTC
len: 16; d_gene: -; j_gene: TRBJ1-5; v_gene: TRBV19; CDR3aa: CASSIGVAGGHQPQHF; CDR3nt: TGTGCCAGTAGTATAGGGGTTGCGGGGGGACATCAGCCCCAGCATTTT
len: 14; d_gene: TRBD1; j_gene: TRBJ2-7; v_gene: TRBV28; CDR3aa: CASRRTGGSYEQYF; CDR3nt: TGTGCCAGCAGGAGGACAGGGGGGAGCTACGAGCAGTACTTC
len: 12; d_gene: TRBD1; j_gene: TRBJ1-4; v_gene: TRBV4-1; CDR3aa: CASRDRSRKLFF; CDR3nt: TGCGCCAGCAGGGACAGGTCTCGGAAACTGTTTTTT
len: 15; d_gene: TRBD1; j_gene: TRBJ2-2; v_gene: TRBV10-1; CDR3aa: CASRDRGRGTGELFF; CDR3nt: TGCGCCAGCAGAGACAGGGGGCGAGGGACCGGGGAGCTGTTTTTT
len: 15; d_gene: TRBD1; j_gene: TRBJ1-1; v_gene: TRBV28; CDR3aa: CASSLWSTAGGEAFF; CDR3nt: TGTGCCAGCAGTTTATGGTCAACGGCAGGGGGTGAAGCTTTCTTT
len: 14; d_gene: TRBD1; j_gene: TRBJ2-7; v_gene: TRBV25-1; CDR3aa: CASSPGTGNYEQYF; CDR3nt: TGTGCCAGTTCGCCGGGGACAGGCAACTACGAGCAGTACTTC
len: 12; d_gene: -; j_gene: TRBJ1-1; v_gene: TRBV18; CDR3aa: CASSPREGEAFF; CDR3nt: TGTGCCAGCTCACCGAGAGAGGGCGAAGCTTTCTTT
len: 15; d_gene: -; j_gene: TRBJ1-5; v_gene: TRBV19; CDR3aa: CASSPGAGFYQPQHF; CDR3nt: TGTGCCAGTAGCCCCGGGGCAGGCTTTTATCAGCCCCAGCATTTT
len: 17; d_gene: TRBD2; j_gene: TRBJ2-5; v_gene: TRBV14; CDR3aa: CASSQPGGLAGKGTQYF; CDR3nt: TGTGCCAGCAGCCAACCGGGTGGACTAGCGGGAAAAGGGACCCAGTACTTC
len: 12; d_gene: -; j_gene: TRBJ1-1; v_gene: TRBV6-2/TRBV6-3; CDR3aa: CASSLGGLGAFF; CDR3nt: TGTGCCAGCAGTCTTGGGGGGCTGGGAGCTTTCTTT
len: 13; d_gene: -; j_gene: TRBJ2-3; v_gene: TRBV3-1/TRBV3-2; CDR3aa: CASSHLGADTQYF; CDR3nt: TGTGCCAGCAGCCATCTGGGAGCAGATACGCAGTATTTT
len: 14; d_gene: TRBD1; j_gene: TRBJ2-1; v_gene: TRBV7-3; CDR3aa: CASSLMGQGVEQFF; CDR3nt: TGTGCCAGCAGCTTAATGGGACAGGGGGTTGAGCAGTTCTTC
len: 15; d_gene: TRBD2; j_gene: TRBJ2-1; v_gene: TRBV27; CDR3aa: CASSLTAGGQDEQFF; CDR3nt: TGTGCCAGCAGTTTAACGGCGGGGGGGCAGGATGAGCAGTTCTTC
len: 14; d_gene: TRBD1; j_gene: TRBJ1-1; v_gene: TRBV5-1; CDR3aa: CASKTGGSDTEAFF; CDR3nt: TGCGCCAGCAAAACAGGGGGCTCGGACACTGAAGCTTTCTTT
len: 11; d_gene: -; j_gene: TRBJ1-1; v_gene: TRBV2; CDR3aa: CASSFRDEAFF; CDR3nt: TGTGCCAGCAGTTTCAGGGATGAAGCTTTCTTT